The 13 T cell receptor beta chains below all came from one sample that was sequenced in a study of blood T cells in healthy people across ages (dated by TCRdb to the mid-2010s). Library construction relied on 5' RACE. These reads were obtained on an Illumina HiSeq 2500. The second PCR ran for roughly 6 to 11 cycles and used a J-beta primer mix along with a sample-barcoded 5' primer. Starting from the raw public reads, TCRdb applied fastp trimming at Q25, assembled clones with MiXCR and retained in-frame beta chains. Every distinct CDR3 protein forms one entry, paired with its most common genes and DNA. Counted in this sample were around 900,000 distinct CDR3 sequences; more than 25% of them appeared once. Jointly, the top ten make up about 18% of the sample. The sample comprised blood. The receptors stem from a woman aged 80 or over in good health.

This clonotype was counted between two and nine times. The chain links TRBV25-1 to TRBJ1-2; D may be TRBD1 (5 bases). This CDR3 region has 17 residues. V lost 1 base to trimming and J lost 4 bases, with 19 bases between them. Germline lookup yields CDR1 MGHDK and CDR2 SYGVNS. The CDR3 sequence is CASSESGSGGVSYGYTF. As DNA, the CDR3 is TGTGCCAGCAGTGAATCCGGGAGTGGGGGGGTCTCCTATGGCTACACCTTC.

This clonotype came up once. A clone one base away is much larger, so this may be a read error. The gene calls are TRBV6-1 and TRBJ2-4, with 10 bases fitting TRBD2. Per germline, CDR1 MNHNS and CDR2 SASEGT. The V segment lost 4 bases and the J segment 14 bases; nucleotides outside the gene matches: 14. The CDR3 consists of 15 residues. CDR3 region: CASSGPSQLAGEEYF. The CDR3 nucleotides read TGTGCCAGCAGTGGACCCTCTCAGCTAGCGGGGGAGGAGTACTTC.

This clonotype was found many times. This chain connects TRBV10-2 to TRBJ2-1; D is unclear. Germline-derived CDR1 and CDR2 are WSHSY and SAAADI. This CDR3 region has 16 residues. Trimming left V 0 bases short and J 4 bases short, with 13 bases between. CDR3 nucleotides: TGCGCCAGCAGTGAGTCAAGGGTCCCCTATTACAATGAGCAGTTCTTC. Its protein is CASSESRVPYYNEQFF.

This clonotype was found a few times. This may stem from a read error, because a much larger clone lies one nucleotide away. V is TRBV7-9 and J is TRBJ2-7; possible D gene TRBD2, 6 bases. CDR3 length: 17 residues. V was shortened by 1 base and J by 7 bases, with 23 bases between the two germline ends. Germline assignment: CDR1 SEHNR and CDR2 FQNEAQ (reference sequence). The CDR3 bases are TGTGCCAGCAGCTTAGTTCGCAGGCGGGGTAGACACAATGAGCAGTACTTC. It specifies CASSLVRRRGRHNEQYF.

This clonotype has just a few counts. The genes are TRBV2 and TRBJ2-1; a possible D gene is TRBD2 (5 bases). Germline-derived CDR1 and CDR2 are SNHLY and FYNNEI. V was shortened by 6 bases and J by 2 bases, with 14 bases between the two germline ends. CDR3 size: 15 residues. DNA of the CDR3: TGTGCCAGCAGATGGGAGCTAGCTACCTACAATGAGCAGTTCTTC. It is translated as CASRWELATYNEQFF.

This clonotype was seen only a few times. The gene calls are TRBV6-6 and TRBJ1-2; 7 bases line up with TRBD1. Germline assignment: CDR1 MNHNY and CDR2 SVGAGI (reference sequence). The CDR3 extends over 14 amino acids. Trimming cost V 0 bases and J 5 bases; bases outside gene matches: 3. CDR3 protein: CASSYSTGLYGYTF. CDR3 DNA sequence: TGTGCCAGCAGTTACTCGACAGGGTTATATGGCTACACCTTC.

The rearrangement links TRBV3-1 to TRBJ1-1, with D hard to call. Deletions cut 4 bases from V and 2 bases from J, with 11 bases between. Germline CDR1 is LGHDT and CDR2 is YNNKEL (reference sequence). This CDR3 is built from 14 residues. This CDR3 is CASSPLGSNTEAFF. In DNA form, the CDR3 reads TGTGCCAGCAGCCCCCTCGGAAGCAACACTGAAGCTTTCTTT. The variable domain in full, completed from reference TRBV3-1 and TRBJ1-1, reads DTAVSQTPKYLVTQMGNDKSIKCEQNLGHDTMYWYKQDSKKFLKIMFSYNNKELIINETVPNRFSPKSPDKAHLNLHINSLELGDSAVYFCASSPLGSNTEAFFGQGTRLTVV.

Notes on this clonotype: A much larger clone is a single base away; this may be a read error. DNA of the CDR3: TGCGCCAGCAGCCAAGATCGGGTCGGGGGGGCGAATGAGCAGTACTTC. It encodes CASSQDRVGGANEQYF. The V call is TRBV4-1, the J call TRBJ2-5; 8 bases match TRBD2. This CDR3 has 16 residues. The V segment lost 0 bases and the J segment 11 bases; nucleotides outside the gene matches: 14. Germline CDR1 is MGHRA and CDR2 is YSYEKL.

This clonotype was counted at least ten times. This chain uses TRBV4-2 with TRBJ2-1; 10 nucleotides line up with TRBD1. Per germline, CDR1 LGHNA and CDR2 YNFKEQ. The CDR3 spans 16 residues. V shed 4 bases and J 8 bases; nucleotides not matched to a gene: 11. CDR3 DNA: TGTGCCAGCAGCCGGCCCGGACAGGGGGGCCGGGATGAGCAGTTCTTC. It yields the protein CASSRPGQGGRDEQFF.

This clonotype was recorded at least ten times. The chain employs TRBV15 and TRBJ2-1, with 12 bases aligning to TRBD2. Germline V gives CDR1 LNHNV, CDR2 YYDKDF (reference sequence). Trimming cost V 5 bases and J 5 bases; bases outside gene matches: 25. The CDR3 length is 22 residues. The CDR3 sequence: CATSRRLAGAPSRSWGNNEQFF. The CDR3 nucleotides read TGTGCCACCAGCCGCAGACTAGCGGGGGCCCCCTCCCGCAGTTGGGGTAACAATGAGCAGTTCTTC.

Many counts were recorded for this clonotype. Given a much more abundant clone one base away, this may be a read error. The chain joins TRBV2 to TRBJ2-3; D is ambiguous. V lost 1 base to trimming and J lost 7 bases, with 6 bases between them. Germline CDR1 and CDR2: SNHLY and FYNNEI. This CDR3 comprises 12 residues. This CDR3 reads CASSEGRNTQYF. CDR3 nucleotide sequence: TGTGCCAGCAGTGAAGGACGTAATACGCAGTATTTT.

This clonotype was observed a few times. This may be a read error: a much more frequent sequence differs by one nucleotide. The chain joins TRBV5-6 to TRBJ2-6; a weak D match, TRBD1 (5 bases). Looked up from germline, CDR1 is SGHDT and CDR2 is YYEEEE. CDR3 length equals 15 residues. The CDR3, as DNA: TGTGCCAGCAATGGCAGGGTCACTGGGGCCAACGTCCGGACTTTC. Encoded protein: CASNGRVTGANVRTF.

This clonotype was observed at least ten times. This sequence joins TRBV14 and TRBJ2-3; D call uncertain. CDR3 length equals 14 residues. CDR1 and CDR2 (germline): SGHDN, FVKESK. The V gene lost 5 bases and the J gene lost 2 bases, with 11 bases spanning the gap. Here the CDR3 DNA reads TGTGCCAGCAGCGCAACTTTTACCACAGATACGCAGTATTTT. Translating it yields CASSATFTTDTQYF.